Sequencing of this T cell receptor (beta chain) was carried out in a study of long-term antiretroviral therapy in people with HIV. The germline V and J ends were trimmed by 3 bases and 5 bases, with 10 bases remaining between them. CDR1 is SQVTM, CDR2 ANQGSEA, per germline. The CDR3 loop spans 12 amino acids. Survey-level resolution applied to immunoSEQ assay v3.0. Target depth was roughly 40,000-55,000 T-cell genomes per sample. Assay: immunoSEQ multiplex PCR; the TCRdb copy retains only in-frame clones and omits some. The sample records tens of thousands of clones, more than 75% being singletons. Everyone in the study who had HIV was treated in the United States.

The specimen comprised unsorted PBMCs, sampled 2.8 years before starting antiretroviral therapy. This receptor was taken from a woman between 25 and 40 years old with HIV. The chain recombines TRBV29-1 with TRBJ1-2; D unclear. The CDR3 nucleotides are TGCAGCGTTGAGGATGGTCTTTATGGCTACACCTTC. Amino acids: CSVEDGLYGYTF.